Listed here are 6 T cell receptor beta chains from one sample, sequenced in a study of radiotherapy plus CTLA-4 blockade in lung cancer. TCRdb's copy holds only in-frame clones and misses some; the assay was immunoSEQ multiplex PCR. Of 51,000 or so clones listed, about 88% were seen once; the top ten hold 7.8%. The sample here was peripheral blood, taken from a patient treated with radiotherapy plus ipilimumab. The source of these receptors is a human donor with non-small cell lung cancer whose response to radiotherapy plus ipilimumab could not be evaluated.

The V and J genes are TRBV7-9 and TRBJ2-6; 9 bases are shared with TRBD1. Germline assignment: CDR1 SEHNR and CDR2 FQNEAQ (reference sequence). The CDR3 totals 16 residues. Unmatched junction bases numbered 4, after V lost 3 bases and J lost 4 bases. CDR3 sequence (DNA): TGTGCCAGCAGCTTTCACAGGGGGCGAGGGGCCAACGTCCTGACTTTC. Its protein product is CASSFHRGRGANVLTF.

This chain links TRBV5-1 with TRBJ2-5; 7 bases agree with TRBD2. Trimming removed 0 bases from V and 4 bases from J; junction bases left unmatched: 12. The germline gives CDR1 SGHRS, CDR2 YFSETQ. This CDR3 has 17 amino acids. The CDR3 DNA reads as TGCGCCAGCAGCTTGGGGGGCAGAGGACTAGTGGCAGAGACCCAGTACTTC. Translating gives CASSLGGRGLVAETQYF.

This rearrangement joins TRBV6-6 to TRBJ1-2; D gene ambiguous. Germline V gives CDR1 MNHNY, CDR2 SVGAGI (reference sequence). The CDR3 length is 12 residues. Trimming cost V 8 bases and J 5 bases, with 12 bases left between them. The CDR3 loop reads CASGREKYGYTF. CDR3 nucleotides: TGTGCCAGCGGACGGGAGAAGTATGGCTACACCTTC.

V and J are TRBV25-1 and TRBJ1-5; TRBD1 might be the D (6 bases). CDR1 and CDR2 (germline): MGHDK, SYGVNS. The CDR3 contains 15 residues. V was trimmed by 5 bases and J by 3 bases, leaving 14 bases between them. CDR3 protein: CASSPPGTLNQPQHF. Here the CDR3 DNA reads TGTGCCAGCAGTCCTCCCGGGACACTCAATCAGCCCCAGCATTTT.

The chain has TRBV6-5 and TRBJ1-6; 7 nucleotides line up with TRBD1. The CDR3 runs to 14 residues. Germline V gene sequence: CDR1 MNHEY, CDR2 SVGAGI. Germline trimming cut 6 bases from V and 9 bases from J; bases unmatched to any gene: 8. CDR3 residues: CASRMQGVGSPLHF. Here the CDR3 DNA reads TGTGCCAGCAGAATGCAGGGGGTCGGTTCACCCCTCCACTTT.

This rearrangement joins TRBV5-4 to TRBJ2-1; 11 nucleotides align to TRBD1. The V gene's germline CDR1 is SGHNT and CDR2 YYREEE (reference sequence). V shed 0 bases and J 4 bases; nucleotides not matched to a gene: 6. The CDR3 totals 17 residues. The DNA of the CDR3 is TGTGCCAGCAGCTTGGGGGGACAGGGGGGAATTTACAATGAGCAGTTCTTC. Protein: CASSLGGQGGIYNEQFF.